Given below is one T cell receptor beta chain in context. There are 14 residues in the CDR3. The germline CDR1 and CDR2 sequences are SGHRS and YFSETQ. V lost 2 bases, J lost 6 bases, and 13 bases lay in between. The source of the sample is a study of cytotoxic CD8 clonotypes in ibrutinib-treated CLL. Overall study: Specimens for response were gathered following a median approximately 12 months of therapy, spanning 6 to 36. A mean of around 260,000 productive templates and tens of thousands of productive rearrangements was obtained per sample.

Sequencing was performed with immunoSEQ multiplex PCR; in TCRdb, only in-frame clones are kept and a portion is missing. The table includes approximately 57,000 clones, roughly 50% detected once. The chain carries TRBV5-1 and TRBJ2-3; possibly TRBD2 for D (6 bases). The origin of this receptor is a human donor with chronic lymphocytic leukemia. The sequencing used PBMCs, collected after 24 months of ibrutinib treatment. The CDR3 reads CASSLPLSGDTQYF. In DNA form, the CDR3 reads TGCGCCAGCAGCTTACCCCTCAGCGGGGATACGCAGTATTTT.